This T cell receptor beta chain emerged from a study of blood T cell repertoires in COVID-19. Here immunoSEQ multiplex PCR was the method, and the copy in TCRdb shows in-frame clones only, minus some. The table has about 110,000 clones, 80% to 90% seen once. Sequencing used peripheral blood. This receptor was obtained from a woman between 50 and 59 years old with active or convalescent COVID-19.

The CDR3 region has the DNA TGTGCCAGCAGTGTTGGAGGGGCCCTCGGGGGCTATGGCTACACCTTC. It is translated as CASSVGGALGGYGYTF. This chain joins TRBV6-1 and TRBJ1-2, with D tentatively TRBD1 (5 bases). The germline gives CDR1 MNHNS, CDR2 SASEGT. With 4 bases removed from V and 4 bases from J, the gap between germline ends came to 19 bases. The CDR3 is made up of 16 amino acids.